Listed here is a single T cell receptor beta chain. This entry comes from a study of blood T cell repertoires in COVID-19. As for the study in general: In each case, the material was cDNA or gDNA derived from T cells, B-cell-depleted T cells, or PBMCs.

Per germline, CDR1 DFQATT and CDR2 SNEGSKA (reference sequence). J was trimmed by 7 bases and V by 3 bases; bases with no gene match: 8. The CDR3 spans 14 residues. Per the original methods: Reference gene primer amplification gave estimated nucleated cell counts. Libraries were prepared by immunoSEQ multiplex PCR; TCRdb keeps only in-frame clonotypes and omits some of them. V, J and clone size derive from that table, while D and trimming were established from the DNA sequence. The sample consists of around 300,000 clones, roughly nine tenths of them appearing once. The sequenced sample consisted of peripheral blood. The chain combines TRBV20-1 with TRBJ2-1; the match to TRBD2 covers 8 bases. The sequence was obtained from a woman in her forties who had recovered from COVID-19. CDR3 nucleotides: TGCAGTGCTAGTCGAGCGGGAGCTCAGAATGAGCAGTTCTTC. It codes for CSASRAGAQNEQFF.